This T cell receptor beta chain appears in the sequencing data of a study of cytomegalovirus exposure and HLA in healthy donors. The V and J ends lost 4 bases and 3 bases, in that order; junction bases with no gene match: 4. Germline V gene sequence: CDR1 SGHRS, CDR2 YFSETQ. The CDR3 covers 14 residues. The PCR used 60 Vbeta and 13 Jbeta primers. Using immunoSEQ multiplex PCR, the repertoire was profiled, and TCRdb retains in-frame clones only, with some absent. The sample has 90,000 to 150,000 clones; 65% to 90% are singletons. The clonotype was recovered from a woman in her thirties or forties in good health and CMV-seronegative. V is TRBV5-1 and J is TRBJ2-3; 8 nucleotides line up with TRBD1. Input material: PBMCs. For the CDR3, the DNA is TGCGCCAGCAGCATTGACAGGGGAACAGATACGCAGTATTTT. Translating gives CASSIDRGTDTQYF. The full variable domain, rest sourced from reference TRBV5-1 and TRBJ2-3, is KAGVTQTPRYLIKTRGQQVTLSCSPISGHRSVSWYQQTPGQGLQFLFEYFSETQRNKGNFPGRFSGRQFSNSRSEMNVSTLELGDSALYLCASSIDRGTDTQYFGPGTRLTVL.